The rows below give T cell receptor beta chains drawn from one sample of a study of blood T cell repertoires in COVID-19. The data were produced by immunoSEQ multiplex PCR, yet TCRdb's version contains in-frame clones alone and is incomplete. The sample has around 290,000 clones; over 75% are singletons. The sample was peripheral blood. Receptor source: a woman aged 45-59 years who had recovered from COVID-19. The CDR3 runs from the conserved cysteine through the conserved F or W. A D gene is named only where the DNA matches it firmly. Clone size appears in some rows only: once, few, many, or a class for an expanded clone.

cdr3_nt cdr3_aa clone_size j_call v_call d_call
TGTGCCAGCAGTCAGGGTGCTGGGCAGTTCTTC CASSQGAGQFF NA TRBJ2-1 TRBV3-1/TRBV3-2 NA
TGTGCCAGCAGTCCGACAGGGGTTTATCAGCCCCAGCATTTT CASSPTGVYQPQHF NA TRBJ1-5 TRBV2 TRBD1
TGTGCCAGTACCACCGGGACTCCGAATCAGCCCCAGCATTTT CASTTGTPNQPQHF few TRBJ1-5 TRBV19 NA
TGTGCCAGCAGTCGCGCCTTAGCGGGGAGCACAGATACGCAGTATTTT CASSRALAGSTDTQYF NA TRBJ2-3 TRBV27 TRBD2
TGTGCCAGCAGCTTGGCTAGCGGCCCCACAGATACGCAGTATTTT CASSLASGPTDTQYF once TRBJ2-3 TRBV5-4 TRBD2
TGTGCCAGCAGTTTCTCAGGGGTGAGTCAGCCCCAGCATTTT CASSFSGVSQPQHF NA TRBJ1-5 TRBV28 NA
TGCAGCGTCCCGGGACAGGGACTGGGTGGCTACACCTTC CSVPGQGLGGYTF NA TRBJ1-2 TRBV29-1 TRBD1
TGTGCCAGCAGCGGGAGTTTTGGACTAGCGGACACAGATACGCAGTATTTT CASSGSFGLADTDTQYF NA TRBJ2-3 TRBV3-1/TRBV3-2 TRBD2
TGTGCCAGCAGCTTGGGACAGCTCAGGCATCAGCCCCAGCATTTT CASSLGQLRHQPQHF few TRBJ1-5 TRBV5-6 NA
TGTGCCTGGGACAGGGTCATGAACACTGAAGCTTTCTTT CAWDRVMNTEAFF NA TRBJ1-1 TRBV30 TRBD1
TGTGCCAGCTCACCGCTGGGACTCCGTGGAAACACCATATATTTT CASSPLGLRGNTIYF NA TRBJ1-3 TRBV18 NA
TGTGCCAGCAGCAAAGCCGGGTCCCAGGGGGATCAGCCCCAGCATTTT CASSKAGSQGDQPQHF NA TRBJ1-5 TRBV5-6 TRBD1
TGTGCCAGCAGCTTTTTAGAGGGTGAGCAGTTCTTC CASSFLEGEQFF NA TRBJ2-1 TRBV7-2 NA
TGTGCCAGCAGCTTTAGGGGAACTAGCGCCTCCGAGCAGTACTTC CASSFRGTSASEQYF NA TRBJ2-7 TRBV7-9 TRBD2
TGTGCCAGCAGCTTGGCTAGCGGGGACTACAATGAGCAGTTCTTC CASSLASGDYNEQFF NA TRBJ2-1 TRBV11-3 TRBD2
TGTGCCAGCAGTTACCCGGACAATTATCAGCCCCAGCATTTT CASSYPDNYQPQHF few TRBJ1-5 TRBV6-2/TRBV6-3 NA
TGTGCCAGCAGCGTGACTAGCGGGGTTTACAATGAGCAGTTCTTC CASSVTSGVYNEQFF NA TRBJ2-1 TRBV9 TRBD2
TGTGCCAGCAGCCCAGGGGCTAGCGGGGGCGGCTTGACCCAGTACTTC CASSPGASGGGLTQYF NA TRBJ2-5 TRBV9 TRBD2
TGTGCCAGCAGCCCCCGCAGGCAGCGGGGGGGCCGGTGGGCAGATACGCAGTATTTT CASSPRRQRGGRWADTQYF NA TRBJ2-3 TRBV7-2 TRBD2
TGTGCCAGCAGCTCCCCCCCTGGACAGCCTGGAAACACCATATATTTT CASSSPPGQPGNTIYF NA TRBJ1-3 TRBV7-2 NA
TGCGCCAGCAGTCGTATGAACACTGAAGCTTTCTTT CASSRMNTEAFF NA TRBJ1-1 TRBV10-2 NA
TGTGCCAGCAGTTTACGTTTTTCTCGGGGGTTGTACCAAGAGACCCAGTACTTC CASSLRFSRGLYQETQYF once TRBJ2-5 TRBV27 NA
TGTGCCAGCAGTTTTGGACAGGACTTCGGCTACACCTTC CASSFGQDFGYTF NA TRBJ1-2 TRBV28 TRBD1
TGTGCCAGCAGCTTACTTGCCGAGGGAGCTTTCTTT CASSLLAEGAFF NA TRBJ1-1 TRBV7-6 NA
TGTGCCAGCAGTTTATCGGGCCCCACAGATACGCAGTATTTT CASSLSGPTDTQYF NA TRBJ2-3 TRBV27 NA
TGCGCCAGCAGCTTAGCGGGAGCGGGAGATACGCAGTATTTT CASSLAGAGDTQYF NA TRBJ2-3 TRBV5-1 TRBD2
TGTGCCAGCAGCTTGGGTAGAGCCCGCAATGAGCAGTTCTTC CASSLGRARNEQFF NA TRBJ2-1 TRBV5-6 NA
TGTGCCAGCAGCTTAGCACAGGATCTTAGTTATGGCTACACCTTC CASSLAQDLSYGYTF once TRBJ1-2 TRBV11-2 NA
TGCGCCAGCAGCCTGATAGCGGGAGGGGACGAGCAGTACTTC CASSLIAGGDEQYF NA TRBJ2-7 TRBV5-1 TRBD2
TGTGCCAGCAGCCGCCGAACGGGACTTTCCACAGATACGCAGTATTTT CASSRRTGLSTDTQYF NA TRBJ2-3 TRBV27 NA
TGCGCCAGCAGTGAGTTTGGGGTAGAAGGGGACGAGCAGTACTTC CASSEFGVEGDEQYF NA TRBJ2-7 TRBV10-1 NA
TGTGCCAGCAGCTCTGGACATAAAAATTCACCCCTCCACTTT CASSSGHKNSPLHF NA TRBJ1-6 TRBV6-5 NA
TGTGCCAGCAGCTTACGTGTTGCTAGGGATACGCAGTATTTT CASSLRVARDTQYF NA TRBJ2-3 TRBV6-2/TRBV6-3 NA
TGTGCCAGCAGCAGGATCGGGGGGCGGGGAGGGACCCAGTACTTC CASSRIGGRGGTQYF NA TRBJ2-5 TRBV9 NA
TGTGCCAGCAGCCCCCCCGGGGGGACGGATGAGCAGTTCTTC CASSPPGGTDEQFF few TRBJ2-1 TRBV7-3 TRBD2
TGTGCCAGCAGACCGGGACTAGCAATCAATGAGCAGTTCTTC CASRPGLAINEQFF NA TRBJ2-1 TRBV3-1/TRBV3-2 TRBD2
TGTGCCAGCAGTTTCCTGACTAGCGGGAGGGACGAGCAGTACTTC CASSFLTSGRDEQYF NA TRBJ2-7 TRBV6-2/TRBV6-3 TRBD2